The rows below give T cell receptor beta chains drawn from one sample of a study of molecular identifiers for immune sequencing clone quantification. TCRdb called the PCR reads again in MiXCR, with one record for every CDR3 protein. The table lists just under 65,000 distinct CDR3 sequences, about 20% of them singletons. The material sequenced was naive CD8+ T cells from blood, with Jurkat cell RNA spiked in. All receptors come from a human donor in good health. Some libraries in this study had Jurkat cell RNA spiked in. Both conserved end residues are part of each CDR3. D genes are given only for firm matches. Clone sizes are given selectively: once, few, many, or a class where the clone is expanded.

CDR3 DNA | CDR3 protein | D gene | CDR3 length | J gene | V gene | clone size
TGTGCCAGCAGCTACCAAGTAGCGGGAGGCTACGAGCAGTACTTC | CASSYQVAGGYEQYF | TRBD2 | 15 | TRBJ2-7 | TRBV7-9 | many
TGTGCCAGCACCCCCTCCAGGTTCCAAGAGACCCAGTACTTC | CASTPSRFQETQYF | . | 14 | TRBJ2-5 | TRBV7-6 | many
TGTGCCAGCAGTGAAGATTTTACTAGCGGATACAATGAGCAGTTCTTC | CASSEDFTSGYNEQFF | TRBD2 | 16 | TRBJ2-1 | TRBV6-1 | few
TGTGCCAGCAGCTCCGAGGGAAACGAGCAGTACTTC | CASSSEGNEQYF | . | 12 | TRBJ2-7 | TRBV7-6 | many
TGTGCCAGCAACATAGGTTCGAACACTGAAGCTTTCTTT | CASNIGSNTEAFF | . | 13 | TRBJ1-1 | TRBV6-2/TRBV6-3 | many
TGTGCCAGCAGCCAGCGCGCGGGGGCCTACAATGAGCAGTTCTTC | CASSQRAGAYNEQFF | TRBD2 | 15 | TRBJ2-1 | TRBV14 | .
TGTGCCAGCAGCCTTACAGGGGAGGCGACTGAAGCTTTCTTT | CASSLTGEATEAFF | TRBD1 | 14 | TRBJ1-1 | TRBV28 | few
TGTGCCAGCAGCTTACGTACAGGGGGCCAGGGCTATGGCTACACCTTC | CASSLRTGGQGYGYTF | TRBD1 | 16 | TRBJ1-2 | TRBV11-2 | many
TGTGCCAGCAGCTTAACTCAGGGGATCAAAAACATTCAGTACTTC | CASSLTQGIKNIQYF | . | 15 | TRBJ2-4 | TRBV7-9 | many
TGTGCCAGCAGGCCTCTCGGGGGCGAGCTCTATGGCTACACCTTC | CASRPLGGELYGYTF | . | 15 | TRBJ1-2 | TRBV27 | .
TGTGCCAGCAGCTCCGGACCGGAGACTGAAGCTTTCTTT | CASSSGPETEAFF | . | 13 | TRBJ1-1 | TRBV7-9 | many
TGTGCCAGCAGCGTAGGTGGCTCCGGGGAGCAGTACTTC | CASSVGGSGEQYF | . | 13 | TRBJ2-7 | TRBV9 | .